The T cell receptor beta chain described here comes from a study of T-cell reconstitution after alpha-beta-depleted transplantation in children. Study-wide results and limits: T-cell counts and diversity at one year post-transplant came mainly from newly produced T cells. After transplant, high TCRbeta diversity at day 60 in some patients arose from surviving recipient T cells and thymic progenitors. Several hundred graft clones that had expanded were reportedly the source of alpha-beta T cells about two months after transplant.

This clonotype was recorded a few times. What it recognizes is unknown. The V segment lost 5 bases and the J segment 3 bases; nucleotides outside the gene matches: 6. Germline V gene data show CDR1 as ENHRY and CDR2 as SYGVKD. This CDR3 has 14 residues. The TCRbeta library was prepared with unique molecular identifiers. TCRdb processed the PCR reads anew with MiXCR; each CDR3 protein has one entry. This table holds hundreds of thousands of distinct CDR3 sequences, 10% to 15% found once. This receptor was identified in a male patient under 18 who had a stem cell transplant for acute myeloid leukemia, so the T cells may come from the graft donor. The sample here was PBMCs, mostly from graft donor cells, taken 360 days after TCRalphabeta/CD19-depleted stem cell transplant. The V call is TRBV10-3, the J call TRBJ2-5, with 7 positions matching TRBD2. The DNA for the CDR3 is TGTGCCATCAGTAAAGCGGGGACGGAAGAGACCCAGTACTTC. Encoded protein: CAISKAGTEETQYF.